This T cell receptor (beta chain) was observed in a study of blood T cell repertoires in COVID-19. At the level of the study: Sites across the United States, Italy and Spain contributed samples from acute and convalescent COVID-19. Sources were T cells, B-cell-depleted T cells, or PBMCs; the material itself was cDNA or gDNA.

V lost 2 bases to trimming and J lost 5 bases; unmatched junction nucleotides: 7. The CDR3 has 15 residues. Germline V gives CDR1 SNHLY, CDR2 FYNNEI. How the authors handled the data: Amplified reference gene primers provided the basis for estimating nucleated cell counts. TCRdb keeps only in-frame clones here, not all; method: immunoSEQ multiplex PCR. V, J and clone size are those of that table, while D and trimming were read from the DNA. The table has 55,000 or so clones, roughly 80% seen once. V and J are TRBV2 and TRBJ2-5; 8 positions agree with TRBD2. Sequencing was carried out using peripheral blood. This TCR was sampled from a man in his sixties with acute or convalescent COVID-19. CDR3 sequence (DNA): TGTGCCAGCAGTGAACGACGGGGGGGCCTGGAGACCCAGTACTTC. Amino acids: CASSERRGGLETQYF. The complete variable domain, with remaining parts taken from reference TRBV2 and TRBJ2-5, reads EPEVTQTPSHQVTQMGQEVILRCVPISNHLYFYWYRQILGQKVEFLVSFYNNEISEKSEIFDDQFSVERPDGSNFTLKIRSTKLEDSAMYFCASSERRGGLETQYFGPGTRLLVL.